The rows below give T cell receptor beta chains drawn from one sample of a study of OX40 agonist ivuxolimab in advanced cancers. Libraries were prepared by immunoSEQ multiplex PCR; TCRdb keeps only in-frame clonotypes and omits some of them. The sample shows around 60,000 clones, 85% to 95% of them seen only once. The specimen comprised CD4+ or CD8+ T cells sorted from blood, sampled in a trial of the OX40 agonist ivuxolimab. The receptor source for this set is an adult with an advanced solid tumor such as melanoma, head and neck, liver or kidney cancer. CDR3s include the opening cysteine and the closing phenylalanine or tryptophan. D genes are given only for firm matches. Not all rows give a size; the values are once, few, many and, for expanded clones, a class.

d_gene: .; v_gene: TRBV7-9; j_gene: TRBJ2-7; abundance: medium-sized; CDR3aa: CASSLEVAYEQYF; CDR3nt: TGTGCCAGCAGCTTAGAGGTAGCCTACGAGCAGTACTTC
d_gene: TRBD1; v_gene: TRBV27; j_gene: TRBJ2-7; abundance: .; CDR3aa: CASSHRGNSYEQYF; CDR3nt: TGTGCCAGCAGTCACAGGGGGAATTCCTACGAGCAGTACTTC
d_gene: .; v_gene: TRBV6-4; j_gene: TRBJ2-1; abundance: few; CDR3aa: CASSDRTNNEQFF; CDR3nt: TGTGCCAGCAGTGACCGCACCAACAATGAGCAGTTCTTC
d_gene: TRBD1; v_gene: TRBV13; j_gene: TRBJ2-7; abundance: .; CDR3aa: CASSSRDSDISYEQYF; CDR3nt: TGTGCCAGCAGCTCCCGGGACAGCGACATCTCCTACGAGCAGTACTTC
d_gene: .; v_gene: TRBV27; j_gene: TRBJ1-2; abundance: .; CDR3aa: CASSLSPGRIGGYTF; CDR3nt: TGTGCCAGCAGTTTATCCCCCGGCCGGATCGGCGGCTACACCTTC
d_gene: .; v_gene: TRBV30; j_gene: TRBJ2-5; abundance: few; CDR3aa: CAGLDVTQYF; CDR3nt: TGTGCCGGATTAGATGTGACCCAGTACTTC
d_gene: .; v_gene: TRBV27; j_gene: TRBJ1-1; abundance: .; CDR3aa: CASRLAGANTEAFF; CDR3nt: TGTGCCAGCAGGCTCGCGGGGGCGAACACTGAAGCTTTCTTT
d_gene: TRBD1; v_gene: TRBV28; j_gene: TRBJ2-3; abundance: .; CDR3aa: CASSLLVLGTGVTDTQYF; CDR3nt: TGTGCCAGCAGTTTATTAGTTCTAGGGACAGGGGTCACAGATACGCAGTATTTT
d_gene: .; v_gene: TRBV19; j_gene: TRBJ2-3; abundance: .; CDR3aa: CASSPGIMEADTQYF; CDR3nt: TGTGCCAGTAGTCCGGGGATTATGGAGGCAGATACGCAGTATTTT
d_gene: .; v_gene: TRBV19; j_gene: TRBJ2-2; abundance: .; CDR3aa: CASRKYTGELFF; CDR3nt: TGTGCCAGTAGAAAATACACCGGGGAGCTGTTTTTT
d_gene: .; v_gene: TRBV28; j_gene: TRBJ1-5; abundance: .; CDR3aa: CASSSPGIGNQPQHF; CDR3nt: TGTGCCAGCAGTTCCCCAGGGATCGGCAATCAGCCCCAGCATTTT
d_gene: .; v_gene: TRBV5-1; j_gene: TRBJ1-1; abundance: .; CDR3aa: CASSPMDSINTEAFF; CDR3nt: TGCGCCAGCAGCCCCATGGACAGTATCAACACTGAAGCTTTCTTT
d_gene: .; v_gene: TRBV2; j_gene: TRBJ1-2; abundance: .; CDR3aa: CASGDRSNYGYTF; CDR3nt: TGTGCCAGCGGGGACCGATCGAACTATGGCTACACCTTC
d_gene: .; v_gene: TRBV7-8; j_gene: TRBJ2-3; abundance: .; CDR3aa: CASSPEGGTTTDTQYF; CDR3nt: TGTGCCAGCAGCCCGGAGGGCGGGACAACCACAGATACGCAGTATTTT
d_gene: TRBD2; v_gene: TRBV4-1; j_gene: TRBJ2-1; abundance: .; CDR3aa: CASSQDLGTSGSNEQFF; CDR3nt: TGCGCCAGCAGCCAAGATTTAGGAACTAGCGGGTCCAATGAGCAGTTCTTC
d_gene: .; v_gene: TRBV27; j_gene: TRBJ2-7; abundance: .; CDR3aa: CASSPVGTSYEQYF; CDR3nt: TGTGCCAGCAGCCCGGTAGGGACTTCCTACGAGCAGTACTTC
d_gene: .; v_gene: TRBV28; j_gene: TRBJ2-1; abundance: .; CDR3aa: CASRSESPYNEQFF; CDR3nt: TGTGCCAGCAGATCGGAGAGCCCCTACAATGAGCAGTTCTTC
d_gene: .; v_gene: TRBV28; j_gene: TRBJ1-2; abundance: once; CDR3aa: CAIKPPPKGYGYTF; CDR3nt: TGTGCCATCAAACCCCCACCAAAGGGCTATGGCTACACCTTC
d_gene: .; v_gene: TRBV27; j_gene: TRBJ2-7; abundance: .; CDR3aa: CASSSSPGGAYEQYF; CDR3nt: TGTGCCAGCAGTTCGTCCCCGGGGGGCGCCTACGAGCAGTACTTC
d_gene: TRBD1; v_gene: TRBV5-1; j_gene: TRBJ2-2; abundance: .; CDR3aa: CASSLGGQGGNTGELFF; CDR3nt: TGCGCCAGCAGCTTGGGCGGACAGGGGGGGAACACCGGGGAGCTGTTTTTT
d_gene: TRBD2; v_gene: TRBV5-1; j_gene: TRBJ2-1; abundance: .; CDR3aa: CASSWTSGRPSYNEQFF; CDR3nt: TGCGCCAGCAGCTGGACTAGCGGGAGACCCTCCTACAATGAGCAGTTCTTC
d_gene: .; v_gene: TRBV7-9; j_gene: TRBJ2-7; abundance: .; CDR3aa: CASSLGFHEQYF; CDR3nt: TGTGCCAGCAGCTTGGGGTTCCACGAGCAGTACTTC
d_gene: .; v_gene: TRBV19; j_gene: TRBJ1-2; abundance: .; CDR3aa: CASSMGHSGYGYTF; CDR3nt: TGTGCCAGTAGTATGGGACATTCGGGCTATGGCTACACCTTC
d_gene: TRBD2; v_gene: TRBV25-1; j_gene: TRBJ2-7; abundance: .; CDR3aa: CASSAAGGPYEQYF; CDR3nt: TGTGCCAGCAGTGCAGCGGGAGGGCCCTACGAGCAGTACTTC
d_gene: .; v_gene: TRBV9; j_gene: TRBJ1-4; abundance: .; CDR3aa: CASSVDTGFTEKLFF; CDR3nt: TGTGCCAGCAGCGTAGATACGGGATTCACTGAAAAACTGTTTTTT
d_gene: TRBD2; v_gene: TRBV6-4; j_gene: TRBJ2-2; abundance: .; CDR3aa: CASSAGLAGGELFF; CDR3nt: TGTGCCAGCAGTGCAGGACTAGCTGGCGGGGAGCTGTTTTTT
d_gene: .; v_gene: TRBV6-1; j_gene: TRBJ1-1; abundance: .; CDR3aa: CASSHVRGTEAFF; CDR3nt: TGTGCCAGCAGCCACGTGCGGGGCACTGAAGCTTTCTTT
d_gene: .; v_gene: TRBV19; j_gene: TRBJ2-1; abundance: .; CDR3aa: CASSIGTRYNEQFF; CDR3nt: TGTGCCAGTAGTATAGGCACTCGTTACAATGAGCAGTTCTTC
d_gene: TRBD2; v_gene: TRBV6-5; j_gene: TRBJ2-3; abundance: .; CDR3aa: CASSYSSGLTDTQYF; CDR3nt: TGTGCCAGCAGTTACTCTAGCGGGCTCACAGATACGCAGTATTTT
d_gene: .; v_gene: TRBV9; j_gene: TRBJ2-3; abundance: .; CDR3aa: CASSVSPDIDTQYF; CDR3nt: TGTGCCAGCAGCGTATCCCCTGATATAGATACGCAGTATTTT
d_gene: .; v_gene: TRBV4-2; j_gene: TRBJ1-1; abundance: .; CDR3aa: CASSQEASLNTEAFF; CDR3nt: TGTGCCAGCAGCCAAGAAGCCAGCTTGAACACTGAAGCTTTCTTT
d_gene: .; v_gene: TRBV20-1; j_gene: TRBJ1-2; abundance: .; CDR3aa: CRPEGSGYTF; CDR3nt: TGCAGACCAGAGGGGTCCGGCTACACCTTC
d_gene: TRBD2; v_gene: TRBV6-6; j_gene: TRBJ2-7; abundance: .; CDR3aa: CASNGLRDYSYEQYF; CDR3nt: TGTGCCAGCAACGGACTTCGGGACTACTCCTACGAGCAGTACTTC
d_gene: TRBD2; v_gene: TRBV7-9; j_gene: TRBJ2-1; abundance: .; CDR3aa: CASSSTSAYNEQFF; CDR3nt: TGTGCCAGCAGCTCGACTAGCGCTTACAATGAGCAGTTCTTC
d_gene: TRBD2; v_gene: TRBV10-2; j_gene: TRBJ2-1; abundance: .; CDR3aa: CASHEPLAGVTYNEQFF; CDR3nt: TGCGCCAGCCATGAACCCCTAGCGGGAGTAACCTACAATGAGCAGTTCTTC
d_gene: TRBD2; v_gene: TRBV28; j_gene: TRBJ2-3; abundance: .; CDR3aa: CASTPGTSGRTDTQYF; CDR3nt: TGTGCCAGCACCCCAGGGACTAGCGGGAGGACAGATACGCAGTATTTT
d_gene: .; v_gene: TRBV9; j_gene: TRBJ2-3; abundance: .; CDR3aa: CASSARTGEKSDTQYF; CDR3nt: TGTGCCAGCAGCGCCCGAACGGGAGAAAAATCAGATACGCAGTATTTT
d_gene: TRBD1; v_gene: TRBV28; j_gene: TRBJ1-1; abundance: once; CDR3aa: CASSGRDRGLGEAFF; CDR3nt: TGTGCCAGCAGTGGCCGGGACAGGGGATTGGGTGAAGCTTTCTTT
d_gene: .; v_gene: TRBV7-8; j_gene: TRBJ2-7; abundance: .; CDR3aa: CASSTQGGGGEQYF; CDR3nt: TGTGCCAGCAGCACCCAGGGGGGAGGTGGCGAGCAGTACTTC
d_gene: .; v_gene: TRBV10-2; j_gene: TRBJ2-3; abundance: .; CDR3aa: CASSESRAQSTDTQYF; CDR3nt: TGCGCCAGCAGTGAGTCAAGGGCCCAAAGCACAGATACGCAGTATTTT
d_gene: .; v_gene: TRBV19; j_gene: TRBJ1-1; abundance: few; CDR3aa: CASSIGNTEAFF; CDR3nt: TGTGCCAGTAGTATCGGTAACACTGAAGCTTTCTTT
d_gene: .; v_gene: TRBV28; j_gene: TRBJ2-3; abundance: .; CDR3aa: CASSSPSGTDTQYF; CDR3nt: TGTGCCAGCAGTTCCCCTAGCGGCACAGATACGCAGTATTTT
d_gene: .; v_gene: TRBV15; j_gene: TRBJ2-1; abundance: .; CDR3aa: CATSRVAEGVNEQFF; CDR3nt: TGTGCCACCAGCAGAGTTGCGGAGGGGGTAAATGAGCAGTTCTTC
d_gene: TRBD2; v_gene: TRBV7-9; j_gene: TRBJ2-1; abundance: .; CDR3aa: CASSTSGSVSTDAYNEQFF; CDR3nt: TGTGCCAGCAGTACTAGCGGGAGTGTTTCTACAGATGCCTACAATGAGCAGTTCTTC
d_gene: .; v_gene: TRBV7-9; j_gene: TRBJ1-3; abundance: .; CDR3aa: CASSSTGHSGNTIYF; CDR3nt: TGTGCCAGCAGCTCCACAGGACACTCTGGAAACACCATATATTTT
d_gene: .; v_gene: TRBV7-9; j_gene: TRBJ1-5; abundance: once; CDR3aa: CASSPQGFGQPQHF; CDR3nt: TGTGCCAGCAGCCCCCAAGGATTCGGGCAGCCCCAGCATTTT
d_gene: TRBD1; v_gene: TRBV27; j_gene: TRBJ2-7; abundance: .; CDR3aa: CASSSTGGASYEQYF; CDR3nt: TGTGCCAGCAGTTCGACAGGGGGCGCCTCCTACGAGCAGTACTTC
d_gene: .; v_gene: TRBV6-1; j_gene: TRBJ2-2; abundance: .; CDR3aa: CASLNTGELFF; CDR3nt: TGTGCCAGCCTAAACACCGGGGAGCTGTTTTTT
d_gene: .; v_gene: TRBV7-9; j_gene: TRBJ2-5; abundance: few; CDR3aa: CASSPQRGHQETQYF; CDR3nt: TGTGCCAGCAGCCCCCAGAGAGGCCATCAAGAGACCCAGTACTTC
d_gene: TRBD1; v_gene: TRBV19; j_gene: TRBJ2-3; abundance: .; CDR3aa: CASRTQGAGDTQYF; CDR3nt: TGTGCCAGTAGAACACAGGGGGCTGGGGATACGCAGTATTTT